The 29 T cell receptor beta chains reported below all come from one sample, sequenced in a study of blood T cell repertoires in COVID-19. Sequencing was performed with immunoSEQ multiplex PCR; in TCRdb, only in-frame clones are kept and a portion is missing. The table has 97,000 or so clones, around 82% seen once. The sample consisted of peripheral blood. Receptor source: a man in his 70s with active or convalescent COVID-19.

The J gene is TRBJ1-2, the V gene TRBV7-9; D possibly corresponds to TRBD1 (6 bases). Trimming left V 3 bases short and J 0 bases short, with 14 bases between. Germline assignment: CDR1 SEHNR and CDR2 FQNEAQ (reference sequence). The CDR3 runs to 16 residues. CDR3 nucleotide sequence: TGTGCCAGCAGCTTTGACAGGAGAGTAACTAACTATGGCTACACCTTC. Its translation: CASSFDRRVTNYGYTF.

V usage is TRBV10-1 and J usage is TRBJ2-2, with TRBD1 identical over 7 bases. From germline, CDR1 is WNHNN and CDR2 SYGVQD (reference sequence). The CDR3 extends over 14 amino acids. After removal of 2 bases from V and 5 bases from J, the junction contained 2 bases not matched to a gene. CDR3 region: CASSEGTETGELFF. The CDR3 nucleotides are TGCGCCAGCAGTGAGGGGACAGAGACCGGGGAGCTGTTTTTT.

CDR3 loop: CASTPGTGWGTEAFF. CDR3 DNA: TGTGCCAGCACTCCCGGGACAGGGTGGGGCACTGAAGCTTTCTTT. The chain joins TRBV6-6 to TRBJ1-1, with TRBD1 matching over 9 bases. V lost 7 bases to trimming and J lost 4 bases; unmatched junction nucleotides: 10. The CDR3 has 15 residues. Per the germline V gene, CDR1 is MNHNY and CDR2 is SVGAGI (reference sequence).

The chain links TRBV5-4 to TRBJ2-2, with 8 nucleotides matching TRBD2. With 2 bases clipped from V and 5 bases from J, the junction kept 5 bases outside the gene matches. Germline values: CDR1 SGHNT, CDR2 YYREEE (reference sequence). The CDR3 is made up of 15 amino acids. CDR3 DNA sequence: TGTGCCAGCAGCTTACAGCGGGGGAATACCGGGGAGCTGTTTTTT. This gives the protein CASSLQRGNTGELFF.

The chain recombines TRBV11-3 with TRBJ2-5; D perhaps matches TRBD2 (7 bases). Deletions cut 1 base from V and 5 bases from J, with 14 bases between. CDR1 and CDR2 (germline): SGHNT, YENEEA. The CDR3 totals 15 residues. The DNA for the CDR3 is TGTGCCAGCAGCTTAGTGGTGGGGGGGCTTGAGACCCAGTACTTC. Encoded protein: CASSLVVGGLETQYF.

This clone was detected only once. This chain's CDR3 is CASSAGRVGETQYF. CDR3 DNA: TGCGCCAGCAGCGCAGGCCGAGTCGGTGAGACCCAGTACTTC. The V and J genes are TRBV10-1 and TRBJ2-5; D ambiguous. The V and J ends lost 6 bases and 5 bases respectively, with 16 bases between them. The CDR3 is 14 amino acids. Germline CDR1 is WNHNN and CDR2 is SYGVQD (reference sequence).

The chain carries TRBV9 and TRBJ1-1, with TRBD1 identical over 7 bases. The CDR3 is 14 amino acids. Per germline, CDR1 SGDLS and CDR2 YYNGEE. The J segment lost 8 bases and the V segment lost 0 bases, leaving 7 bases of the junction unmatched. The CDR3 is CASSVEGDSSEAFF. The CDR3 nucleotides are TGTGCCAGCAGCGTAGAGGGGGACAGTTCCGAAGCTTTCTTT.

This sequence joins TRBV6-5 and TRBJ1-5, with D possibly being TRBD1 (5 bases). V was shortened by 0 bases and J by 8 bases, with 11 bases between the two germline ends. Germline CDR1 is MNHEY and CDR2 is SVGAGI. This CDR3 spans 14 amino acids. The CDR3 is CASSYSGPDEPQHF. CDR3 DNA: TGTGCCAGCAGTTACTCGGGGCCCGATGAGCCCCAGCATTTT.

The chain joins TRBV12-5 to TRBJ2-5; 9 bases match TRBD1. Germline V CDR1 and CDR2: LGHNT, FRNRAP. The CDR3 runs 15 residues. J was trimmed by 1 base and V by 6 bases; bases with no gene match: 6. CDR3 in DNA: TGTGCTAGTGGCTCCGGGACAGGGCCCCAAGAGACCCAGTACTTC. Translation gives CASGSGTGPQETQYF.

The CDR3 loop reads CASSFGYGQPQHF. The CDR3 DNA is TGTGCCAGCAGCTTCGGGTATGGGCAGCCCCAGCATTTT. The chain links TRBV5-8 to TRBJ1-5; D remains unclear. CDR3 size: 13 residues. Germline V gives CDR1 SGHTS, CDR2 YDEGEE. Between the trimmed V and J ends, which lost 2 bases and 7 bases, there was a span of 10 bases.

The genes are TRBV7-9 and TRBJ2-2; D not certain. This CDR3 comprises 13 residues. Germline CDR1 reads SEHNR; CDR2 reads FQNEAQ (reference sequence). V lost 2 bases and J lost 2, with 3 bases in between. This CDR3 reads CASSLLNTGELFF. CDR3 bases: TGTGCCAGCAGCTTACTAAACACCGGGGAGCTGTTTTTT.

The J gene is TRBJ1-4, the V gene TRBV5-4, with D uncertain. Germline values: CDR1 SGHNT, CDR2 YYREEE (reference sequence). CDR3 length equals 14 residues. V shed 5 bases and J shed 2 bases, with 10 bases lying between them. The CDR3 bases are TGTGCCAGCAGATCGTTTGGCACTAATGAAAAACTGTTTTTT. It translates to CASRSFGTNEKLFF.

V is TRBV11-3 and J is TRBJ2-7; no firm D call. The length of the CDR3 is 12 residues. Germline V gene sequence: CDR1 SGHNT, CDR2 YENEEA. Trimming shortened V by 6 bases and J by 0 bases, and 6 bases separated the two germline ends. CDR3 in amino acids: CASSLNSYEQYF. In nucleotides, the CDR3 is TGTGCCAGCAGTCTAAACTCCTACGAGCAGTACTTC.

This clone has just one count. This chain connects TRBV6-6 to TRBJ1-5; TRBD1 aligns across 9 bases. This CDR3 has 15 residues. Germline CDR1 is MNHNY and CDR2 is SVGAGI (reference sequence). Trimming took 6 bases from V and 6 from J; bases not matched to a gene: 9. For the CDR3, the DNA is TGTGCCAGCAGACTACAGGGGGCCGAGAGTCAGCCCCAGCATTTT. This translates into CASRLQGAESQPQHF.

The J gene is TRBJ2-3, the V gene TRBV6-1; D gene ambiguous. The germline V gene encodes CDR1 MNHNS and CDR2 SASEGT. V was pared by 2 bases and J by 5 bases, with 14 bases between. The CDR3 runs 15 residues. CDR3 in amino acids: CASSESSGVLDTQYF. The CDR3 region has the DNA TGTGCCAGCAGTGAATCTTCCGGAGTTTTAGATACGCAGTATTTT.

The chain employs TRBV18 and TRBJ2-5, with 7 bases identical to TRBD2. The CDR3 covers 15 residues. V was clipped by 2 bases and J by 5 bases; unmatched bases: 8. In germline, CDR1 is KGHSH, CDR2 LQKENI. The CDR3 DNA reads TGTGCCAGCTCACCATCGACGAGCGGGGCGGAGACCCAGTACTTC. This sequence encodes CASSPSTSGAETQYF.

The CDR3 DNA follows: TGCGCCAGCAGCTTGGGGGAGTTCTCCTCCTACGAGCAGTACTTC. Translated: CASSLGEFSSYEQYF. This chain joins TRBV5-1 and TRBJ2-7, with D perhaps matching TRBD2 (5 bases). Trimming pared 0 bases from V and 0 bases from J, leaving 10 bases between. Germline V gene sequence: CDR1 SGHRS, CDR2 YFSETQ. The CDR3 extends over 15 amino acids.

This clone appeared a few times. In DNA form, the CDR3 reads TGCGCCAGCAGCTCCCCCGGGAATTCACCCCTCCACTTT. It codes for CASSSPGNSPLHF. V and J are TRBV5-1 and TRBJ1-6, with no clear D. The CDR3 has 13 amino acids. Trimming removed 3 bases at V and 7 bases at J, with 8 bases between. The germline V gene encodes CDR1 SGHRS and CDR2 YFSETQ.

On this clone: At one of its ends the junction is not consistent with the germline gene, which may arise from a read error. The V call is TRBV9, the J call TRBJ2-5; 8 positions match TRBD2. Germline V gives CDR1 SGDLS, CDR2 YYNGEE. The CDR3 totals 13 residues. Written as DNA, the CDR3 is TGTGCCAGCAGCGTAGTAGGCGGGGGGCCTAAAAACTTC. Translated: CASSVVGGGPKNF.

CDR3 region: CASSKGDLAKNIQYF. DNA for the CDR3: TGTGCCAGCAGTAAGGGGGATTTAGCCAAAAACATTCAGTACTTC. V usage is TRBV6-2 or TRBV6-3 and J usage is TRBJ2-4, with D tentatively TRBD1 (6 bases). The CDR3 is 15 amino acids. The germline V gene has CDR1 MNHEY and CDR2 SVGEGT. V gave up 5 bases and J gave up 0 bases, with 11 bases separating them.

This clone was seen a handful of times. The chain carries TRBV27 and TRBJ2-1, with 8 bases aligning to TRBD1. The CDR3 totals 16 residues. The ends lost 6 bases at V and 2 bases at J; junction bases unmatched: 9. CDR1 MNHEY and CDR2 SMNVEV come from the germline V gene (reference sequence). CDR3 DNA: TGTGCCAGCAGACCAATTAGGACAGGGCCCTACAATGAGCAGTTCTTC. Amino acid sequence: CASRPIRTGPYNEQFF.

V gene TRBV21-1 combines with J gene TRBJ1-6; TRBD1 is taken as the D call from the table, unchecked against the DNA. TRBV21-1 is reported as a pseudogene. The CDR3 sequence is 13 residues long. CDR3 protein: CASSKAQNSPLHF. CDR3 nucleotide sequence: TGTGCCAGCAGCAAAGCGCAGAATTCACCCCTCCACTTT.

The gene calls are TRBV19 and TRBJ1-5; maybe TRBD1 (5 bases). This CDR3 region has 14 residues. The V end lost 7 bases, the J end lost 5 bases, and 15 bases lay between the germline ends. CDR1 is LNHDA and CDR2 is SQIVND in the germline V gene (reference sequence). CDR3 sequence (DNA): TGTGCCAGTACCGTCGGCGGGGCACATCAGCCCCAGCATTTT. Translating it yields CASTVGGAHQPQHF.

This clone has a single count. V gene TRBV7-6 combines with J gene TRBJ2-2; 11 bases fit TRBD2. Germline V gives CDR1 SGHVS, CDR2 FNYEAQ. V trimming: 3 bases; J trimming: 7 bases; junction bases outside the gene matches: 4. The CDR3 loop spans 15 amino acids. The chain's CDR3 is CASSLVAGGHGELFF. CDR3 DNA sequence: TGTGCCAGCAGCTTGGTAGCGGGGGGGCACGGGGAGCTGTTTTTT.

The chain carries TRBV3-1 (or the pseudogene TRBV3-2) and TRBJ2-7, with 9 bases aligning to TRBD2. The CDR3 sequence is 17 residues long. Germline V lookup: CDR1 LGHDT, CDR2 YNNKEL (reference sequence). Germline trimming cut 4 bases from V and 2 bases from J; bases unmatched to any gene: 12. The CDR3 DNA reads as TGTGCCAGCAGCCCAGCCCCTAGCGGGGTCCGCACCTACGAGCAGTACTTC. Translating it yields CASSPAPSGVRTYEQYF.

The chain couples TRBV7-2 to TRBJ2-3; the match to TRBD2 covers 12 bases. V gave up 5 bases and J gave up 4 bases; unmatched junction bases: 7. The germline CDR1 and CDR2 sequences are SGHTA and FQGNSA. CDR3 size: 16 residues. CDR3 sequence (DNA): TGTGCCAGCAGCCTATCTAGCGGGGGGGCATCAGATACGCAGTATTTT. Protein sequence: CASSLSSGGASDTQYF.

The chain links TRBV12-3 or TRBV12-4 to TRBJ2-3; D gene uncertain. This CDR3 comprises 12 residues. V was shortened by 5 bases and J by 4 bases, with 7 bases between the two germline ends. Here the CDR3 reads CASSRSADTQYF. The CDR3 bases are TGTGCCAGCAGTCGGAGCGCAGATACGCAGTATTTT.

This chain joins TRBV2 and TRBJ2-1; the match to TRBD1 covers 9 bases. The CDR3 consists of 14 residues. Germline V gives CDR1 SNHLY, CDR2 FYNNEI. After removal of 5 bases from V and 14 bases from J, the junction contained 13 bases not matched to a gene. CDR3 sequence: CASSPGDRVEVEFF. CDR3 in DNA: TGTGCCAGCAGTCCGGGGGACAGGGTTGAAGTGGAGTTCTTC.

The chain uses TRBV4-1 and TRBJ2-7; 8 nucleotides match TRBD2. The CDR3 runs to 13 residues. The J segment lost 4 bases and the V segment lost 3 bases, leaving 2 bases of the junction unmatched. Germline V gene data show CDR1 as MGHRA and CDR2 as YSYEKL. CDR3 residues: CASSHTGGYEQYF. The CDR3 DNA sequence: TGCGCCAGCAGCCACACGGGGGGGTACGAGCAGTACTTC.